The rows below give T cell receptor beta chains drawn from one sample of a study of blood T cell repertoires in COVID-19. Assay: immunoSEQ multiplex PCR; the TCRdb copy retains only in-frame clones and omits some. Among under 200,000 clones listed, roughly 84% were seen once. Input material: peripheral blood. These receptors came from a human donor with acute or convalescent COVID-19. The donor label of this sample is uncertain. Each CDR3 is given without its conserved first and last residue. The D gene is left open where the match is weak. Size is omitted from some rows. Given values are once, few, many or a class for expanded clones.

V gene: TRBV21-1; D gene: .; J gene: TRBJ1-3; clone size: .; CDR3 protein: ASSRGLQGNTIY
V gene: TRBV7-9; D gene: TRBD1; J gene: TRBJ2-1; clone size: .; CDR3 protein: ASSLARSGQGVKEQF
V gene: TRBV4-1; D gene: .; J gene: TRBJ1-5; clone size: .; CDR3 protein: ASSQGRQANQPQH
V gene: TRBV2; D gene: TRBD2; J gene: TRBJ2-3; clone size: .; CDR3 protein: ASSVSSGSIHTQY
V gene: TRBV6-2/TRBV6-3; D gene: TRBD1; J gene: TRBJ1-1; clone size: .; CDR3 protein: ASSLDRGGTEAF
V gene: TRBV5-1; D gene: TRBD1; J gene: TRBJ1-6; clone size: once; CDR3 protein: ASSPDREGHSPLH
V gene: TRBV5-1; D gene: TRBD1; J gene: TRBJ1-5; clone size: .; CDR3 protein: ASSLAKQGKSNQPQH
V gene: TRBV3-1/TRBV3-2; D gene: .; J gene: TRBJ2-3; clone size: .; CDR3 protein: ASSQDGARTQY
V gene: TRBV7-8; D gene: TRBD1; J gene: TRBJ2-7; clone size: .; CDR3 protein: ASSLAGQGSYEQY
V gene: TRBV30; D gene: .; J gene: TRBJ1-4; clone size: once; CDR3 protein: AWSWGGEKLF
V gene: TRBV2; D gene: TRBD2; J gene: TRBJ2-3; clone size: .; CDR3 protein: ASCVGLAGGGQY
V gene: TRBV29-1; D gene: .; J gene: TRBJ2-3; clone size: .; CDR3 protein: SGLKMGTDTQY